The clone carrying this T cell receptor beta chain was seen a handful of times. The sample belongs to a study of control samples from healthy donors and cancer patients. Assay: immunoSEQ multiplex PCR; the TCRdb copy retains only in-frame clones and omits some. The data hold tens of thousands of clones, with less than 85% observed a single time. The CDR3 consists of 15 residues. V shed 4 bases and J 6 bases; nucleotides not matched to a gene: 8. CDR1 and CDR2 (germline): SGDLS, YYNGEE. This sequence was found in a man aged 60-69 years in good health. J is TRBJ2-2 and V is TRBV9; 8 nucleotides agree with TRBD2. The sequenced sample was blood. CDR3 DNA sequence: TGTGCCAGCAGCCCCCCGGGAGGGACCGCCGGGGAGCTGTTTTTT. This encodes CASSPPGGTAGELFF.